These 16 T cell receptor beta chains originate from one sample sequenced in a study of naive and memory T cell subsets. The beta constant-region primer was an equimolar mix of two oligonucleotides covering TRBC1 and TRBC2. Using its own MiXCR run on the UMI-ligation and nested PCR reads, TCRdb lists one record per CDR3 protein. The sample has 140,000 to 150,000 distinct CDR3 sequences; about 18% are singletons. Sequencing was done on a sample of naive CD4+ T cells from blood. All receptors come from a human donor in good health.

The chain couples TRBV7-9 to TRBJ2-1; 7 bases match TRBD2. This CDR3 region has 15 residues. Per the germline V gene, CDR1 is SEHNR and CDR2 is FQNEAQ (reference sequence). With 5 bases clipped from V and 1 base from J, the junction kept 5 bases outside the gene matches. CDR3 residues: CASSPGGGSYNEQFF. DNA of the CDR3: TGTGCCAGCAGCCCGGGGGGAGGGTCCTACAATGAGCAGTTCTTC.

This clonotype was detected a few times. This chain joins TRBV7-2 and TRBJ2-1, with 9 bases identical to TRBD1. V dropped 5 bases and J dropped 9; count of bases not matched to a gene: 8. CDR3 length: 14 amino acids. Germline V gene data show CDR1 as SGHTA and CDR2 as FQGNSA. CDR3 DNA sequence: TGTGCCAGCAGCCAGCCGACAGGGGGGTTTGAGCAGTTCTTC. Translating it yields CASSQPTGGFEQFF.

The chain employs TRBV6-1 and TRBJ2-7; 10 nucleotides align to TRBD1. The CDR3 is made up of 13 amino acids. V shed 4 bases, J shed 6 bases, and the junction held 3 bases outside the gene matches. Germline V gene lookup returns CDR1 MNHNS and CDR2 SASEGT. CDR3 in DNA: TGTGCCAGCAGTGGGGACAGGGGAGGCGAGCAGTACTTC. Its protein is CASSGDRGGEQYF.

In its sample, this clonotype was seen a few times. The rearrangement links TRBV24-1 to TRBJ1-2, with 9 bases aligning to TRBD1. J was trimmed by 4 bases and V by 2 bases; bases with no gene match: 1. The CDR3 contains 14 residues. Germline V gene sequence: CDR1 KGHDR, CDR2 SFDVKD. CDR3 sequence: CATSDSDRGYGYTF. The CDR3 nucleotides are TGTGCCACCAGTGATTCGGACAGGGGCTATGGCTACACCTTC.

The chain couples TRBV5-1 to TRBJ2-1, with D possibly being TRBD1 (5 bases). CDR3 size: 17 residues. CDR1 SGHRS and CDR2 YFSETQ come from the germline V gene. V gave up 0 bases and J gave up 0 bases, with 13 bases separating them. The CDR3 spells CASSLGATGASYNEQFF. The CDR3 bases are TGCGCCAGCAGCTTGGGGGCTACAGGTGCCTCCTACAATGAGCAGTTCTTC.

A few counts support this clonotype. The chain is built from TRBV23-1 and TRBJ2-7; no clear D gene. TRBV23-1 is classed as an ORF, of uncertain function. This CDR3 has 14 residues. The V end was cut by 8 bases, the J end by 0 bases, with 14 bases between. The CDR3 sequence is CASFHRFVSYEQYF. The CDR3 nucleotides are TGCGCCAGCTTCCACAGATTCGTCTCCTACGAGCAGTACTTC.

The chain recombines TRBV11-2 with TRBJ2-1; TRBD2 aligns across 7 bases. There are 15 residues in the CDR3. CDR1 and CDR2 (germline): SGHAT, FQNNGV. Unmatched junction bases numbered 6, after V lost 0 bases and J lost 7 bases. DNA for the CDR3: TGTGCCAGCAGCTTAGACGGAGCGGGAACGAATGAGCAGTTCTTC. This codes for CASSLDGAGTNEQFF.

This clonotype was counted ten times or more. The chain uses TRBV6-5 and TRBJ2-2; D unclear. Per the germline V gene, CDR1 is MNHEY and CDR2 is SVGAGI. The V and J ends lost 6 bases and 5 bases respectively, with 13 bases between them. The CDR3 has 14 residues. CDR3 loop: CASRLSLGTGELFF. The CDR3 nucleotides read TGTGCCAGCAGGCTCAGCCTCGGAACCGGGGAGCTGTTTTTT.

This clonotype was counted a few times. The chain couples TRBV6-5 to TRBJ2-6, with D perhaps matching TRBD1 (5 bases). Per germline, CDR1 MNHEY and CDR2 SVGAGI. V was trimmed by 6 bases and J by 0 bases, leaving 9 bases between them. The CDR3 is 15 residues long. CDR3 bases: TGTGCCAGCAGGATGGACAACTCTGGGGCCAACGTCCTGACTTTC. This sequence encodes CASRMDNSGANVLTF.

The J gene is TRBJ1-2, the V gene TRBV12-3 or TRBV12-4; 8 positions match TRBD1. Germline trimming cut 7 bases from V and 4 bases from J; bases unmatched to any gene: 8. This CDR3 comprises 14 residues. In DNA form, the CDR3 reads TGTGCCAGCACCGGGACAGGAGTTTTCTATGGCTACACCTTC. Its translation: CASTGTGVFYGYTF.

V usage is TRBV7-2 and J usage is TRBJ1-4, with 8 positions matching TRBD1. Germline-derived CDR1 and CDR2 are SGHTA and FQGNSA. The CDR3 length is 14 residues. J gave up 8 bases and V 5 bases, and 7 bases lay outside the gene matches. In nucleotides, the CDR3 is TGTGCCAGCAGCGTAGGGACAGGAAACGAAAAACTGTTTTTT. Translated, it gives CASSVGTGNEKLFF.

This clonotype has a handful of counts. The CDR3 loop is CSVGVWTGVFYGYTF. CDR3 in DNA: TGCAGCGTTGGGGTATGGACAGGAGTGTTTTATGGCTACACCTTC. The chain couples TRBV29-1 to TRBJ1-2, with TRBD1 matching over 7 bases. Germline-derived CDR1 and CDR2 are SQVTM and ANQGSEA. V shed 4 bases, J shed 5 bases, and the junction held 13 bases outside the gene matches. The CDR3 length is 15 residues.

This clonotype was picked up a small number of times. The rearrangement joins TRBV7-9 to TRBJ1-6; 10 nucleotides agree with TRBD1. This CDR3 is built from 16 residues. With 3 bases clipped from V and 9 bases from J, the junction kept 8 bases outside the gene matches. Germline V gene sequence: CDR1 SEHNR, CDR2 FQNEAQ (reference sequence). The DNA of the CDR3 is TGTGCCAGCAGCTTCATCTCCGGGACAGGGGTTTCACCCCTCCACTTT. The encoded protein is CASSFISGTGVSPLHF. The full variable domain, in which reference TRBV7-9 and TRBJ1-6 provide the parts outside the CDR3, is DTGVSQNPRHKITKRGQNVTFRCDPISEHNRLYWYRQTLGQGPEFLTYFQNEAQLEKSRLLSDRFSAERPKGSFSTLEIQRTEQGDSAMYLCASSFISGTGVSPLHFGNGTRLTVT.

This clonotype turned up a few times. The CDR3 region has the DNA TGCACCGGCCTAGCGGGAGGGCCGGGGGAGACCCAGTACTTC. It specifies CTGLAGGPGETQYF. The V and J genes are TRBV20-1 and TRBJ2-5, with 12 positions matching TRBD2. CDR1 and CDR2 (germline): DFQATT, SNEGSKA (reference sequence). The CDR3 runs 14 residues.

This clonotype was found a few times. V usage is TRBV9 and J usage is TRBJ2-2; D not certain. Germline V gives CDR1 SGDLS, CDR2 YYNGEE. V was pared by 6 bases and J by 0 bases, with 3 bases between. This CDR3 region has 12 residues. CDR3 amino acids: CASNANTGELFF. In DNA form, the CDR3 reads TGTGCCAGCAACGCGAACACCGGGGAGCTGTTTTTT.

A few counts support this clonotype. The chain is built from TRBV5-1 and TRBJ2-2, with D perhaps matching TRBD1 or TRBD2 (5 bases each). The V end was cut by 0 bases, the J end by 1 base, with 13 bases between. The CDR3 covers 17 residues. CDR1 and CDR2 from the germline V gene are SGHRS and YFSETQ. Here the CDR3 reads CASSLAPGPLNTGELFF. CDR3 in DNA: TGCGCCAGCAGCTTGGCCCCGGGACCGCTGAACACCGGGGAGCTGTTTTTT. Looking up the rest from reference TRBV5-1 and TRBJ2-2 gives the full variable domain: KAGVTQTPRYLIKTRGQQVTLSCSPISGHRSVSWYQQTPGQGLQFLFEYFSETQRNKGNFPGRFSGRQFSNSRSEMNVSTLELGDSALYLCASSLAPGPLNTGELFFGEGSRLTVL.